These 23 T cell receptor beta chains came from one sample sequenced in a study of T cells in Graves' hyperthyroidism and ophthalmopathy. Amplification of TCR beta CDR3 regions used RNA as the template. HTBI primers were used for first-round RT-PCR of the TCR CDR3. MiXCR, run by TCRdb on the multiplex PCR reads, gives a single entry per CDR3 protein. The repertoire holds about 300,000 distinct CDR3 sequences, with approximately 13% as singletons. Sequenced material: blood. The source of these receptors is a woman aged 40-49 years with Graves' hyperthyroidism.

This clonotype occurred many times. The V call is TRBV3-1, the J call TRBJ1-4, with a tentative D call TRBD1 (5 bases). The CDR3 contains 15 residues. The V end lost 2 bases, the J end lost 1 base, and 8 bases lay between the germline ends. Germline CDR1 is LGHDT and CDR2 is YNNKEL (reference sequence). CDR3 bases: TGTGCCAGCAGCCAATGGGGGGGAACTAATGAAAAACTGTTTTTT. This sequence encodes CASSQWGGTNEKLFF.

In its sample, this clonotype was seen a few times. This chain connects TRBV10-3 to TRBJ2-7, with TRBD2 matching 10 bases. Looked up from germline, CDR1 is ENHRY and CDR2 is SYGVKD. Trimming at V came to 7 bases and at J to 3 bases, leaving 6 bases not matched to a gene. The CDR3 consists of 14 residues. CDR3 bases: TGTGCCATCACAAGTACTAGCGGGAACTACGAGCAGTACTTC. Protein product: CAITSTSGNYEQYF.

The rearrangement joins TRBV5-1 to TRBJ1-4; D is perhaps TRBD1 (6 bases). The CDR3 spans 16 residues. The V and J ends lost 4 bases and 8 bases respectively, with 21 bases between them. From germline, CDR1 is SGHRS and CDR2 YFSETQ. CDR3 amino acids: CASSGDLGTSAEKLFF. CDR3 bases: TGCGCCAGCAGCGGGGACCTAGGGACATCAGCCGAAAAACTGTTTTTT. Combining the CDR3 with reference TRBV5-1 and TRBJ1-4 gives the whole variable domain KAGVTQTPRYLIKTRGQQVTLSCSPISGHRSVSWYQQTPGQGLQFLFEYFSETQRNKGNFPGRFSGRQFSNSRSEMNVSTLELGDSALYLCASSGDLGTSAEKLFFGSGTQLSVL.

This clonotype turned up a few times. This chain links TRBV19 with TRBJ2-3; TRBD2 might be the D (6 bases). Germline values: CDR1 LNHDA, CDR2 SQIVND (reference sequence). Trimming cost V 4 bases and J 0 bases, with 11 bases left between them. CDR3 size: 15 residues. CDR3 region: CASSSGTLSTDTQYF. CDR3 bases: TGTGCCAGTAGTAGCGGGACCCTCAGCACAGATACGCAGTATTTT.

This clonotype came up many times. This chain links TRBV20-1 with TRBJ2-3; TRBD2 matches at 8 bases. The CDR3 runs to 15 residues. With V trimmed by 5 bases and J by 4 bases, 11 bases remained unmatched. CDR1 DFQATT and CDR2 SNEGSKA come from the germline V gene (reference sequence). In nucleotides, the CDR3 is TGCAGTGCTCGCGAAAGCGGGAGCGGTCCAGATACGCAGTATTTT. Translation: CSARESGSGPDTQYF.

In this sample, this clonotype turned up many times. The V and J genes are TRBV20-1 and TRBJ2-1; D ambiguous. CDR1 is DFQATT and CDR2 is SNEGSKA in the germline V gene (reference sequence). With 3 bases removed from V and 7 bases from J, the gap between germline ends came to 16 bases. The CDR3 loop spans 14 amino acids. The CDR3 sequence: CSASNPRTGNEQFF. CDR3 in DNA: TGCAGTGCTAGTAATCCGCGAACGGGTAATGAGCAGTTCTTC.

This clonotype was counted ten times or more. The CDR3 region is CASSSAHGPQHF. The CDR3 DNA reads as TGTGCCAGCAGTTCAGCCCATGGGCCCCAGCATTTT. The chain employs TRBV28 and TRBJ1-5; D remains unclear. The CDR3 length is 12 residues. Trimming shortened V by 4 bases and J by 9 bases, and 10 bases separated the two germline ends. The germline CDR1 and CDR2 sequences are MDHEN and SYDVKM.

This clonotype appeared many times. This chain links TRBV27 with TRBJ1-5; perhaps TRBD1 as D (5 bases). Germline V lookup: CDR1 MNHEY, CDR2 SMNVEV (reference sequence). V was pared by 3 bases and J by 7 bases, with 10 bases between. This CDR3 region has 13 residues. The CDR3 nucleotides read TGTGCCAGCAGTTTTTCAGGGAAACAGCCCCAGCATTTT. Residues: CASSFSGKQPQHF.

This clonotype appeared many times. This chain uses TRBV6-2 or TRBV6-3 with TRBJ2-7; TRBD2 agrees at 10 bases. This CDR3 spans 18 amino acids. Trimming at V came to 2 bases and at J to 4 bases, leaving 14 bases not matched to a gene. CDR1 and CDR2 (germline): MNHEY, SVGEGT. CDR3: CASSYSLAGVGIGYEQYF. In DNA, the CDR3 is TGTGCCAGCAGTTACAGCCTAGCGGGAGTTGGTATAGGATACGAGCAGTACTTC.

This clonotype was picked up a small number of times. The V gene is TRBV7-8, the J gene TRBJ2-2; the match to TRBD2 covers 8 bases. This CDR3 is built from 17 residues. Trimming at V came to 1 base and at J to 6 bases, leaving 10 bases not matched to a gene. Germline CDR1 reads SGHVS; CDR2 reads FQNEAQ. This CDR3 is CASSLEGAGGRAGELFF. The CDR3 DNA sequence: TGTGCCAGCAGCTTAGAGGGCGCGGGAGGCAGGGCCGGGGAGCTGTTTTTT.

The chain uses TRBV28 and TRBJ2-1, with D perhaps TRBD1 or TRBD2 (5 bases each). The CDR3 contains 11 residues. Germline V gene sequence: CDR1 MDHEN, CDR2 SYDVKM. Trimming cost V 9 bases and J 15 bases, with 18 bases left between them. For the CDR3, the DNA is TGTGCCAGTAGAGGGGTCCCATTGATGTTCTTC. This encodes CASRGVPLMFF.

This clonotype has more than one count but fewer than ten. The genes are TRBV13 and TRBJ1-1; tentatively, D is TRBD1 (5 bases). The CDR3 totals 13 residues. CDR1 and CDR2 from the germline V gene are PRHDT and FYEKMQ (reference sequence). The V and J ends lost 4 bases and 4 bases respectively, with 10 bases between them. CDR3 amino acids: CASSSMRGTEAFF. DNA for the CDR3: TGTGCCAGCAGCTCGATGAGGGGCACTGAAGCTTTCTTT. Filled out from reference TRBV13 and TRBJ1-1, the complete variable domain reads AAGVIQSPRHLIKEKRETATLKCYPIPRHDTVYWYQQGPGQDPQFLISFYEKMQSDKGSIPDRFSAQQFSDYHSELNMSSLELGDSALYFCASSSMRGTEAFFGQGTRLTVV.

The chain joins TRBV6-6 to TRBJ2-2, with D possibly matching TRBD1 (6 bases). The V end was cut by 2 bases, the J end by 0 bases, with 10 bases between. CDR1 is MNHNY, CDR2 SVGAGI, per germline (reference sequence). The CDR3 runs to 16 residues. For the CDR3, the DNA is TGTGCCAGCAGTTACATCAGGGGCTCGAACACCGGGGAGCTGTTTTTT. This encodes CASSYIRGSNTGELFF.

This clonotype showed up many times. V usage is TRBV7-2 and J usage is TRBJ1-2; unclear D gene. This CDR3 contains 14 residues. Germline CDR1 is SGHTA and CDR2 is FQGNSA. The V gene lost 5 bases and the J gene lost 8 bases, with 18 bases spanning the gap. DNA of the CDR3: TGTGCCAGCAGCCCTCGAACTAACGATGGCGGCTACACCTTC. Amino acids: CASSPRTNDGGYTF.

This clonotype came up a few times. V is TRBV7-8 and J is TRBJ2-2; 15 bases map to TRBD2. From germline, CDR1 is SGHVS and CDR2 FQNEAQ. This CDR3 is 17 amino acids long. V shed 5 bases and J 6 bases; nucleotides not matched to a gene: 7. CDR3 loop: CASSTRTSGRGAGELFF. In DNA form, the CDR3 reads TGTGCCAGCAGCACCCGGACTAGCGGGAGGGGGGCCGGGGAGCTGTTTTTT. Drawing the rest from reference TRBV7-8 and TRBJ2-2, the complete variable domain is GAGVSQSPRYKVAKRGQDVALRCDPISGHVSLFWYQQALGQGPEFLTYFQNEAQLDKSGLPSDRFFAERPEGSVSTLKIQRTQQEDSAVYLCASSTRTSGRGAGELFFGEGSRLTVL.

The CDR3 reads CSALIGGPNYGYTF. In nucleotides, the CDR3 is TGCAGCGCCCTAATAGGGGGGCCCAACTATGGCTACACCTTC. The V and J genes are TRBV29-1 and TRBJ1-2; D may be TRBD1 (6 bases). CDR3 length: 14 residues. In germline, CDR1 is SQVTM, CDR2 ANQGSEA. The V gene lost 7 bases and the J gene lost 2 bases, with 17 bases spanning the gap.

This clonotype was picked up many times. The genes are TRBV20-1 and TRBJ2-5; 7 bases are a match to TRBD2. CDR1 DFQATT and CDR2 SNEGSKA come from the germline V gene (reference sequence). The CDR3 is 13 amino acids. The V gene end was trimmed by 1 base and the J gene end by 5 bases; junction bases not matched to a gene: 4. The CDR3 spells CSARVDGRETQYF. CDR3 nucleotide sequence: TGCAGTGCTAGAGTCGACGGGAGGGAGACCCAGTACTTC.

The chain is built from TRBV19 and TRBJ1-6; a weak D match, TRBD1 (6 bases). Trimming took off 3 bases at V and 10 bases at J, with 16 bases between the two ends. The CDR3 has 15 amino acids. CDR1 is LNHDA and CDR2 is SQIVND in the germline V gene (reference sequence). The CDR3 DNA is TGTGCCAGTAGTATCACCGGGACAAATCTGTCACCCCTCCACTTT. Residues: CASSITGTNLSPLHF.

The chain has TRBV7-2 and TRBJ1-3, with D possibly TRBD1 on 6 matching bases. The CDR3 spans 14 residues. V was pared by 6 bases and J by 1 base, with 10 bases between. Germline V gives CDR1 SGHTA, CDR2 FQGNSA. The CDR3: CASRLQGSGNTIYF. The CDR3 DNA sequence: TGTGCCAGCAGATTACAGGGATCTGGAAACACCATATATTTT.

This clonotype was counted only a few times. The chain recombines TRBV20-1 with TRBJ2-7; D might be TRBD2 (7 bases). V was trimmed by 4 bases and J by 2 bases, leaving 15 bases between them. CDR1 and CDR2 from the germline V gene are DFQATT and SNEGSKA (reference sequence). This CDR3 comprises 14 residues. The CDR3 spells CSATQQGGPYEQYF. CDR3 coding DNA: TGCAGTGCTACCCAACAGGGAGGGCCCTACGAGCAGTACTTC.

This clonotype was found many times. The chain employs TRBV7-9 and TRBJ2-7; the match to TRBD1 covers 7 bases. Germline V gene data show CDR1 as SEHNR and CDR2 as FQNEAQ (reference sequence). The CDR3 spans 14 residues. V dropped 0 bases and J dropped 1; count of bases not matched to a gene: 0. The CDR3 region is CASSLAGQSYEQYF. In DNA form, the CDR3 reads TGTGCCAGCAGCTTAGCGGGACAGTCCTACGAGCAGTACTTC.

The chain is built from TRBV10-3 and TRBJ2-5, with D possibly matching TRBD2 (5 bases). CDR1 ENHRY and CDR2 SYGVKD come from the germline V gene. The CDR3 has 14 amino acids. The V gene lost 0 bases and the J gene lost 4 bases, with 9 bases spanning the gap. DNA for the CDR3: TGTGCCATCAGTGAGTCGAGGGATTTAGAGACCCAGTACTTC. Its protein is CAISESRDLETQYF.

This clonotype was counted ten times or more. This chain links TRBV6-1 with TRBJ2-7, with 7 bases lining up with TRBD2. Losses at the gene ends were 10 bases for V and 4 bases for J; bases not matched to a gene: 7. The CDR3 totals 12 residues. Germline V gives CDR1 MNHNS, CDR2 SASEGT. This CDR3 is CANNGRSYEQYF. The CDR3 DNA sequence: TGTGCCAATAACGGGAGGTCGTACGAGCAGTACTTC.